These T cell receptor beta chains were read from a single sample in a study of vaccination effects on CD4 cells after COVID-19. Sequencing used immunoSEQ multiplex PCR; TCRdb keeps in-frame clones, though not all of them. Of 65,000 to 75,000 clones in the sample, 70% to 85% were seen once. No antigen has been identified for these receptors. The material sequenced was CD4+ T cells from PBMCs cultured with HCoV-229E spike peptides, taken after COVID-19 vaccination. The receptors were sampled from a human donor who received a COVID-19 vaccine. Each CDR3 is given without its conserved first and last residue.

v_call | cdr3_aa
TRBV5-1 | ASSLAGETYNEQF
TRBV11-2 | ASSSVKGSGANVLT
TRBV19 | ASSLDRALRAQY
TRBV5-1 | ASSLELNYGYT
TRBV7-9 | ASRTSGGSDTQY
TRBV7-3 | ASSLRRLGTDTQY
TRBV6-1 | ASSDNRAQY
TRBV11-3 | ASSLSGSSNQPQH
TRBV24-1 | ATSDAVTDTQY
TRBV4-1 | ASSQDQGGQGFRETQY